These 25 T cell receptor beta chains came from one sample sequenced in a study of blood T cells in healthy people across ages. A second roughly 6 to 12 cycle PCR used barcoded and J-beta primers. TCRdb passed the 5' RACE reads through MiXCR, listing each CDR3 protein once. The table records 1.5 million or so distinct CDR3 sequences, 42% of them present only once. The specimen sequenced was blood. These receptors originate from a woman aged 18-29 years in good health.

This clonotype was detected only once. The genes are TRBV6-1 and TRBJ1-1; D is perhaps TRBD1 (5 bases). The V end was cut by 2 bases, the J end by 1 base, with 11 bases between. The CDR3 runs to 15 residues. The germline CDR1 and CDR2 sequences are MNHNS and SASEGT. The CDR3 region has the DNA TGTGCCAGCAGTGAATTGGGGGGGACGAACACTGAAGCTTTCTTT. The encoded protein is CASSELGGTNTEAFF.

The chain has TRBV20-1 and TRBJ2-7, with D unclear. The ends were cut back, 0 bases at V and 0 bases at J, with 12 bases in the middle. The V gene's germline CDR1 is DFQATT and CDR2 SNEGSKA (reference sequence). The CDR3 length is 15 residues. The CDR3 region has the DNA TGCAGTGCTAGAGAGTGGGGTCCAAGCTCCTACGAGCAGTACTTC. Protein product: CSAREWGPSSYEQYF.

This clonotype was counted between two and nine times. The chain recombines TRBV2 with TRBJ2-1; D might be TRBD1 (6 bases). There are 14 residues in the CDR3. Germline V gene data show CDR1 as SNHLY and CDR2 as FYNNEI. V was trimmed by 8 bases and J by 9 bases, leaving 20 bases between them. The chain's CDR3 is CASVGNSRGGEQFF. For the CDR3, the DNA is TGTGCCAGCGTGGGAAACTCCAGGGGTGGTGAGCAGTTCTTC.

V gene TRBV10-3 combines with J gene TRBJ1-4; 10 bases line up with TRBD1. The V and J ends lost 7 bases and 7 bases, in that order; junction bases with no gene match: 6. The CDR3 is 14 amino acids. The germline CDR1 and CDR2 sequences are ENHRY and SYGVKD. CDR3 nucleotides: TGTGCCATCAAAGGGACAGGGGTGGGTGAAAAACTGTTTTTT. It yields the protein CAIKGTGVGEKLFF.

This chain links TRBV7-2 with TRBJ2-5; TRBD2 agrees at 9 bases. The trim removed 7 bases at V and 0 bases at J, leaving 9 bases unmatched. CDR1 SGHTA and CDR2 FQGNSA come from the germline V gene. The CDR3 consists of 16 residues. This CDR3 is CASTSTSGLYQETQYF. The CDR3 region has the DNA TGTGCCAGCACCTCCACTAGCGGGTTATACCAAGAGACCCAGTACTTC.

The rearrangement joins TRBV5-5 to TRBJ2-1; no firm D call. Germline V gene data show CDR1 as SGHKS and CDR2 as YYEKEE (reference sequence). This CDR3 is 15 amino acids long. Trimming pared 0 bases from V and 0 bases from J, leaving 7 bases between. CDR3 in amino acids: CASSLARVSYNEQFF. The CDR3 nucleotides are TGTGCCAGCAGCTTGGCCAGAGTCTCCTACAATGAGCAGTTCTTC.

The rearrangement links TRBV4-1 to TRBJ1-4; the match to TRBD1 covers 7 bases. Germline CDR1 is MGHRA and CDR2 is YSYEKL. The CDR3 contains 17 residues. Trimming at V came to 4 bases and at J to 6 bases, leaving 14 bases not matched to a gene. The CDR3 sequence is CASSPTPTTGLDEKLFF. The CDR3 DNA sequence: TGCGCCAGCAGCCCTACCCCAACGACAGGGCTTGATGAAAAACTGTTTTTT.

DNA for the CDR3: TGCGCCAGCAGCCCAATCGGGGGCATCGGTGGCTACACCTTC. It translates to CASSPIGGIGGYTF. This chain links TRBV4-1 with TRBJ1-2; D possibly corresponds to TRBD1 (6 bases). The germline V gene encodes CDR1 MGHRA and CDR2 YSYEKL. Trimming stripped 4 bases from V and 7 bases from J, with 16 bases between. This CDR3 has 14 amino acids.

The chain recombines TRBV7-7 with TRBJ2-1; TRBD2 aligns across 7 bases. Germline trimming cut 4 bases from V and 9 bases from J; bases unmatched to any gene: 6. The germline V gene encodes CDR1 SSHAT and CDR2 FNYEAQ (reference sequence). The CDR3 runs 13 residues. In DNA form, the CDR3 reads TGTGCCAGCAGCTCGACTAGCTGGGCTGAGCAGTTCTTC. Protein: CASSSTSWAEQFF.

This chain connects TRBV4-1 to TRBJ1-1; D gene ambiguous. The germline CDR1 and CDR2 sequences are MGHRA and YSYEKL. With 1 base removed from V and 0 bases from J, the gap between germline ends came to 12 bases. The CDR3 has 16 amino acids. The CDR3 DNA sequence: TGCGCCAGCAGCCAAGCCCCCGAGACTGTGAACACTGAAGCTTTCTTT. This sequence encodes CASSQAPETVNTEAFF.

The chain is built from TRBV20-1 and TRBJ2-7; D remains unclear. Germline V gene data show CDR1 as DFQATT and CDR2 as SNEGSKA (reference sequence). Trimming stripped 3 bases from V and 2 bases from J, with 5 bases between. The CDR3 has 11 residues. The chain's CDR3 is CSASQTYEQYF. In nucleotides, the CDR3 is TGCAGTGCTAGCCAGACCTACGAGCAGTACTTC.

This chain connects TRBV5-5 to TRBJ2-7, with D maybe TRBD2 (6 bases). V was trimmed by 1 base and J by 0 bases, leaving 11 bases between them. The CDR3 is made up of 15 amino acids. Germline CDR1 SGHKS, CDR2 YYEKEE (reference sequence). This chain's CDR3 is CASSLISSVSYEQYF. DNA for the CDR3: TGTGCCAGCAGCTTGATTTCTAGCGTCTCCTACGAGCAGTACTTC.

Of note for this clonotype: At one of its ends the junction is not consistent with the germline gene, which may arise from a read error. J is TRBJ1-2 and V is TRBV3-1; maybe TRBD1 (6 bases). This CDR3 contains 13 residues. CDR1 LGHDT and CDR2 YNNKEL come from the germline V gene (reference sequence). The DNA for the CDR3 is TGTGCCAGCAGACCTCAGGGGAACTATGACTACACCTTC. Its protein is CASRPQGNYDYTF.

The chain couples TRBV20-1 to TRBJ2-3, with 13 positions matching TRBD2. V trimming: 6 bases; J trimming: 7 bases; junction bases outside the gene matches: 10. The CDR3 length is 15 residues. Germline V gene data show CDR1 as DFQATT and CDR2 as SNEGSKA (reference sequence). The DNA for the CDR3 is TGCAGTGCGAGACTAGCGGGGGGCCAGGGTAATACGCAGTATTTT. It codes for CSARLAGGQGNTQYF.

This clonotype occurred a few times. The chain carries TRBV7-9 and TRBJ2-1, with 10 nucleotides matching TRBD1. Germline CDR1 reads SEHNR; CDR2 reads FQNEAQ (reference sequence). There are 16 residues in the CDR3. V was pared by 7 bases and J by 8 bases, with 14 bases of the junction left unmatched. The CDR3 sequence is CASTSSWGQGSHEQFF. CDR3 coding DNA: TGTGCCAGCACGTCTTCCTGGGGACAGGGGAGTCATGAGCAGTTCTTC.

This clonotype has more than one count but fewer than ten. This sequence joins TRBV29-1 and TRBJ1-1, with unresolved D. CDR1 SQVTM and CDR2 ANQGSEA come from the germline V gene. This CDR3 spans 12 amino acids. Trimming stripped 1 base from V and 11 bases from J, with 14 bases between. The CDR3 DNA is TGCAGCGTTGAAGTAGGACCCTATAGGGCTTTCTTT. Protein product: CSVEVGPYRAFF.

This chain joins TRBV9 and TRBJ2-7, with a possible D match to TRBD2 (5 bases). The CDR3 covers 14 residues. V shed 2 bases and J shed 2 bases, with 11 bases lying between them. CDR1 SGDLS and CDR2 YYNGEE come from the germline V gene. The CDR3 sequence: CASSVRVGAYEQYF. CDR3 bases: TGTGCCAGCAGCGTTCGGGTGGGAGCCTACGAGCAGTACTTC. Filled out from reference TRBV9 and TRBJ2-7, the complete variable domain reads DSGVTQTPKHLITATGQRVTLRCSPRSGDLSVYWYQQSLDQGLQFLIQYYNGEERAKGNILERFSAQQFPDLHSELNLSSLELGDSALYFCASSVRVGAYEQYFGPGTRLTVT.

This chain links TRBV6-2 or TRBV6-3 with TRBJ2-7; D is possibly TRBD2 (6 bases). Germline CDR1 reads MNHEY; CDR2 reads SVGEGT. Trimming cost V 4 bases and J 6 bases, with 16 bases left between them. The CDR3 contains 14 residues. CDR3 region: CASSLTQGGFEQYF. Written as DNA, the CDR3 is TGTGCCAGCAGTTTAACCCAGGGAGGTTTCGAGCAGTACTTC.

The chain links TRBV7-9 to TRBJ2-7, with TRBD2 matching over 12 bases. The tail of the sequence fits TRBJ2-5 better, so the J call may be wrong. The CDR3 consists of 15 residues. Germline V gene lookup returns CDR1 SEHNR and CDR2 FQNEAQ (reference sequence). CDR3 protein: CASSPTSGSLETQYF. CDR3 coding DNA: TGTGCCAGCAGCCCGACTAGCGGGAGTTTGGAGACCCAGTACTTC.

The V gene is TRBV4-3, the J gene TRBJ1-6; possibly TRBD1 for D (5 bases). V shed 2 bases and J shed 9 bases, with 11 bases lying between them. Germline V gene lookup returns CDR1 LGHNA and CDR2 YSLEER. The CDR3 is made up of 14 amino acids. CDR3 loop: CASSQTGPRSPLHF. CDR3 nucleotides: TGCGCCAGCAGCCAAACAGGACCGCGTTCACCCCTCCACTTT.

This clonotype occurred a few times. The gene calls are TRBV29-1 and TRBJ2-3; perhaps D is TRBD1 or TRBD2 (5 bases each). CDR1 is SQVTM, CDR2 ANQGSEA, per germline. Trimming cost V 5 bases and J 5 bases, with 14 bases left between them. CDR3 size: 13 residues. The CDR3 reads CSVRGRLGDTQYF. The CDR3 DNA is TGCAGCGTTCGGGGCCGCCTTGGAGATACGCAGTATTTT.

For this clonotype: One end of the junction fails to match germline, which may point to a read error. The CDR3 reads CAGSFRARAGSYTF. For the CDR3, the DNA is TGTGCCGGCAGTTTTAGGGCTCGAGCCGGGAGCTACACCTTC. V usage is TRBV12-3 or TRBV12-4 and J usage is TRBJ1-2; D is unclear. The CDR3 is 14 amino acids.

The CDR3 here is CASSTTGSGRGLDEQFF. CDR3 nucleotides: TGTGCCAGCAGTACCACAGGGAGCGGGAGAGGGTTGGATGAGCAGTTCTTC. This sequence joins TRBV6-2 or TRBV6-3 and TRBJ2-1; 8 nucleotides agree with TRBD2. V gave up 5 bases and J gave up 8 bases; unmatched junction bases: 17. Germline V lookup: CDR1 MNHEY, CDR2 SVGEGT. The CDR3 consists of 17 residues.

J is TRBJ2-5 and V is TRBV14; D ambiguous. Germline values: CDR1 SGHDN, CDR2 FVKESK. The CDR3 consists of 12 residues. The V end was cut by 3 bases, the J end by 5 bases, with 7 bases between. CDR3 residues: CASSQTRETQYF. DNA for the CDR3: TGTGCCAGCAGCCAGACCCGGGAGACCCAGTACTTC.

This chain uses TRBV7-9 with TRBJ2-3, with D perhaps TRBD2 (5 bases). With 1 base removed from V and 2 bases from J, the gap between germline ends came to 10 bases. This CDR3 region has 15 residues. In germline, CDR1 is SEHNR, CDR2 FQNEAQ (reference sequence). The CDR3 reads CASSLDGLPTDTQYF. CDR3 DNA: TGTGCCAGCAGCTTAGACGGACTTCCCACAGATACGCAGTATTTT.